This passage covers 9 T cell receptor beta chains from one sample sequenced in a study of identical twins. TCRdb re-called the 5' RACE reads with MiXCR, one entry per CDR3 protein. The sample shows about 890,000 distinct CDR3 sequences, around an eighth of them seen only once. The same specimen was also included in a second study, on yellow fever vaccine responses in identical twins.

The source material was PBMCs. Every receptor here comes from a woman younger than 30 in good health.

The chain couples TRBV20-1 to TRBJ1-2; 9 positions match TRBD1. The CDR3 runs to 14 residues. Losses at the gene ends were 0 bases for V and 8 bases for J; bases not matched to a gene: 7. Looked up from germline, CDR1 is DFQATT and CDR2 is SNEGSKA (reference sequence). The CDR3 here is CSARESRTGEGYTF. The CDR3 bases are TGCAGTGCTAGAGAATCACGGACAGGGGAGGGCTACACCTTC.

This sequence joins TRBV6-1 and TRBJ2-7; D perhaps matches TRBD2 (6 bases). From germline, CDR1 is MNHNS and CDR2 SASEGT. Trimming left V 5 bases short and J 0 bases short, with 11 bases between. This CDR3 is built from 14 residues. The CDR3 protein is CASSLASNSYEQYF. CDR3 DNA sequence: TGTGCCAGCAGTCTAGCGTCGAACTCCTACGAGCAGTACTTC.

The chain couples TRBV11-2 to TRBJ2-5; D gene unclear. The V and J ends lost 5 bases and 2 bases respectively, with 18 bases between them. Germline V gene lookup returns CDR1 SGHAT and CDR2 FQNNGV. The CDR3 loop spans 16 amino acids. This chain's CDR3 is CASSTKGSHTQETQYF. The CDR3 nucleotides are TGTGCCAGCAGCACCAAAGGATCCCACACGCAAGAGACCCAGTACTTC.

The V call is TRBV12-3 or TRBV12-4, the J call TRBJ2-1; weak D call: TRBD2 (6 bases). The CDR3 has 16 amino acids. The V gene lost 6 bases and the J gene lost 0 bases, with 15 bases spanning the gap. The DNA of the CDR3 is TGTGCCAGCAGAAAAACAGCCGGGAGCTCCTACAATGAGCAGTTCTTC. This encodes CASRKTAGSSYNEQFF.

V gene TRBV7-9 combines with J gene TRBJ2-3; D possibly corresponds to TRBD2 (6 bases). CDR3 length: 17 residues. V was shortened by 1 base and J by 1 base, with 15 bases between the two germline ends. Germline V gene lookup returns CDR1 SEHNR and CDR2 FQNEAQ (reference sequence). The CDR3: CASSLEVGGTGTDTQYF. DNA for the CDR3: TGTGCCAGCAGCTTAGAGGTCGGCGGGACGGGCACAGATACGCAGTATTTT.

The chain recombines TRBV25-1 with TRBJ2-5; D gene ambiguous. Germline CDR1 and CDR2: MGHDK and SYGVNS. The CDR3 has 18 amino acids. Deletions cut 2 bases from V and 2 bases from J, with 21 bases between. CDR3 DNA: TGTGCCAGCAGTGAAAGGTTTGGGAAGGCTACCAGTCAAGAGACCCAGTACTTC. Amino acids: CASSERFGKATSQETQYF. The complete variable domain, with remaining parts taken from reference TRBV25-1 and TRBJ2-5, reads EADIYQTPRYLVIGTGKKITLECSQTMGHDKMYWYQQDPGMELHLIHYSYGVNSTEKGDLSSESTVSRIRTEHFPLTLESARPSHTSQYLCASSERFGKATSQETQYFGPGTRLLVL.

This sequence joins TRBV24-1 and TRBJ2-2; no clear D gene. Trimming shortened V by 4 bases and J by 3 bases, and 8 bases separated the two germline ends. The germline CDR1 and CDR2 sequences are KGHDR and SFDVKD. CDR3 length: 14 amino acids. CDR3: CATSEDIDTGELFF. CDR3 in DNA: TGTGCCACCAGTGAGGATATAGACACCGGGGAGCTGTTTTTT.

The rearrangement joins TRBV2 to TRBJ2-3, with 10 nucleotides matching TRBD2. V trimming: 5 bases; J trimming: 4 bases; junction bases outside the gene matches: 3. The CDR3 is made up of 14 amino acids. The germline CDR1 and CDR2 sequences are SNHLY and FYNNEI. In nucleotides, the CDR3 is TGTGCCAGCAGTACTAGCGGGACGGCAGATACGCAGTATTTT. Residues: CASSTSGTADTQYF. The full variable domain, rest sourced from reference TRBV2 and TRBJ2-3, is EPEVTQTPSHQVTQMGQEVILRCVPISNHLYFYWYRQILGQKVEFLVSFYNNEISEKSEIFDDQFSVERPDGSNFTLKIRSTKLEDSAMYFCASSTSGTADTQYFGPGTRLTVL.

Worth noting for this clonotype: This may stem from a read error, because a much larger clone lies one nucleotide away. V and J are TRBV4-1 and TRBJ2-3, with unresolved D. Germline-derived CDR1 and CDR2 are MGHRA and YSYEKL. The CDR3 consists of 14 residues. CDR3 amino acids: CACSQEFSTDTQYF. As DNA, the CDR3 is TGCGCCTGCAGCCAAGAGTTTAGCACAGATACGCAGTATTTT.